A single T cell receptor (beta chain) is shown here with its context. This sample is drawn from a study of blood T cell repertoires in COVID-19. About the study: PBMCs, B-cell-depleted T cells, or T cells provided the cDNA or gDNA that made up the material.

Authors' analysis steps: Cell counts per sample came from amplifying reference gene primers. Some clones are missing from TCRdb's copy, which holds only in-frame ones; the method was immunoSEQ multiplex PCR. That table is the source of V, J and clone size, and D and trimming were worked out from the DNA. Here the sample spans 50,000 to 75,000 clones, 70% to 85% being singletons. The germline V gene encodes CDR1 SGHRS and CDR2 YFSETQ. The CDR3 contains 15 residues. V was pared by 4 bases and J by 6 bases, with 9 bases of the junction left unmatched. The chain carries TRBV5-1 and TRBJ2-7, with 11 bases matching TRBD1. The sequence came from a woman at least 80 years old with active or convalescent COVID-19. Sequencing used peripheral blood. The chain's CDR3 is CASSPAGQGAVEQYF. For the CDR3, the DNA is TGCGCCAGCAGCCCCGCCGGACAGGGGGCGGTCGAGCAGTACTTC.